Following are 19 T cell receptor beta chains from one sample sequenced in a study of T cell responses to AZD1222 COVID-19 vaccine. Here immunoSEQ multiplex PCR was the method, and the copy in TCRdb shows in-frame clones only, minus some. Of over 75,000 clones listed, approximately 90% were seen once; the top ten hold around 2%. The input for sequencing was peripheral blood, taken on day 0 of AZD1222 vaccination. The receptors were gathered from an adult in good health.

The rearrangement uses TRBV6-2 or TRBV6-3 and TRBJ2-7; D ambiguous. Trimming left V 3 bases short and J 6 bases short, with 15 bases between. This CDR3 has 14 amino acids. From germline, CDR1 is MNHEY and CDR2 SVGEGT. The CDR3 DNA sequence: TGTGCCAGCAGTTATGGTGCGTTTAGTTCCGAGCAGTACTTC. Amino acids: CASSYGAFSSEQYF.

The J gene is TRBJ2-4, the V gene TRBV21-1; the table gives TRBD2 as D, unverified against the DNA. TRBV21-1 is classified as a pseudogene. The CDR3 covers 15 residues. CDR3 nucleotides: TGTGCCAGGACCGGGACTCTGAAGCAAAAAAACATTCAGTACTTC. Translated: CARTGTLKQKNIQYF.

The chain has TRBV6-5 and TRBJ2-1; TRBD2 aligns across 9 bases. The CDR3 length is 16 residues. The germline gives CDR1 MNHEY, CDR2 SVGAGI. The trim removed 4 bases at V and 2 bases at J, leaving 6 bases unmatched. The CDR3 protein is CASSSPKRGAYNEQFF. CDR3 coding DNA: TGTGCCAGCAGTTCCCCTAAGCGGGGGGCCTACAATGAGCAGTTCTTC.

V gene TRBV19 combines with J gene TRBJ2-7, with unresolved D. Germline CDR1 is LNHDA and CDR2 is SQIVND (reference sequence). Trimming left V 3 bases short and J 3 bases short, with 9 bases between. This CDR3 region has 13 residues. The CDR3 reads CASSIGAIYEQYF. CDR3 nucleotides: TGTGCCAGTAGTATCGGTGCGATCTACGAGCAGTACTTC. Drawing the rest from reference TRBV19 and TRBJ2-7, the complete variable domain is DGGITQSPKYLFRKEGQNVTLSCEQNLNHDAMYWYRQDPGQGLRLIYYSQIVNDFQKGDIAEGYSVSREKKESFPLTVTSAQKNPTAFYLCASSIGAIYEQYFGPGTRLTVT.

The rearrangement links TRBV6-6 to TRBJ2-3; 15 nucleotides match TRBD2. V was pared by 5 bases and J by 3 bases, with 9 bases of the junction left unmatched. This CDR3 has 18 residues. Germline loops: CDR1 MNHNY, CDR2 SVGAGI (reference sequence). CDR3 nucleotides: TGTGCCAGCAGTCCCGGACTAGCGGGGGGGAGAGGGACAGATACGCAGTATTTT. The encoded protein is CASSPGLAGGRGTDTQYF.

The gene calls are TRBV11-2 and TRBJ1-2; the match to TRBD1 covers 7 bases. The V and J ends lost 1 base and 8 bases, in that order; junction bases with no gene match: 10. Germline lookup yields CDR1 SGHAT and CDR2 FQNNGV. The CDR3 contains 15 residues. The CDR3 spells CASSLAGLQGRGYTF. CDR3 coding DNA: TGTGCCAGCAGCTTAGCTGGTTTACAGGGGAGAGGCTACACCTTC.

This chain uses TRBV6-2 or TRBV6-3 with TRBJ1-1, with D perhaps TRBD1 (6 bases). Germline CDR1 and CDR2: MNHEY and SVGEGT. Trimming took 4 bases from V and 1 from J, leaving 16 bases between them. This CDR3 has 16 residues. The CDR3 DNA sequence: TGTGCCAGCAGTTCACGACCGGGGGCCGGGAACACTGAAGCTTTCTTT. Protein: CASSSRPGAGNTEAFF.

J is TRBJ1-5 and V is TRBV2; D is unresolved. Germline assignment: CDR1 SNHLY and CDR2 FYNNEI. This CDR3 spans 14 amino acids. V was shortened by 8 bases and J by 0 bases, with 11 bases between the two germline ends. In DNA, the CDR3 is TGTGCCAGCTCGGGCCCTACTAGCAATCAGCCCCAGCATTTT. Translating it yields CASSGPTSNQPQHF.

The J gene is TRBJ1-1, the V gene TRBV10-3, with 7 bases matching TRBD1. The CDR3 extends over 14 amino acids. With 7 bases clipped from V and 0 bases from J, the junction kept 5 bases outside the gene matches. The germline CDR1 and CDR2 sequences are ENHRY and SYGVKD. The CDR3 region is CAIKGTELNTEAFF. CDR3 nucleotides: TGTGCCATCAAGGGGACAGAATTGAACACTGAAGCTTTCTTT.

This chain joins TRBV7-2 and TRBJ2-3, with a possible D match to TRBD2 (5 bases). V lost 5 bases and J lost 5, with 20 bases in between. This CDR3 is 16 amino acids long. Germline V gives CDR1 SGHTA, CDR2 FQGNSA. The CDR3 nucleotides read TGTGCCAGCAGCCGGGGAGCCCAATCGGCGGTAGATACGCAGTATTTT. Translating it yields CASSRGAQSAVDTQYF.

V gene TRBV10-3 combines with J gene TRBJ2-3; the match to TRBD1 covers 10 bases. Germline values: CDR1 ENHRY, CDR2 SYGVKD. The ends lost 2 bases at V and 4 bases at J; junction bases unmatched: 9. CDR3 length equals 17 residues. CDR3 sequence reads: CAISEPGQGVAADTQYF. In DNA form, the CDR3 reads TGTGCCATCAGTGAGCCCGGACAGGGGGTTGCTGCAGATACGCAGTATTTT.

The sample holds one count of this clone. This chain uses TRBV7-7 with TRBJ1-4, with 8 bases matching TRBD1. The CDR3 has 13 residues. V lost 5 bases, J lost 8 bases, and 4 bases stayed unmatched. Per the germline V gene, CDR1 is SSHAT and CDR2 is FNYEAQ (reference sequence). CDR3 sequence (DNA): TGTGCCAGCAGCCCAAGACAGGGGGAAAAACTGTTTTTT. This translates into CASSPRQGEKLFF.

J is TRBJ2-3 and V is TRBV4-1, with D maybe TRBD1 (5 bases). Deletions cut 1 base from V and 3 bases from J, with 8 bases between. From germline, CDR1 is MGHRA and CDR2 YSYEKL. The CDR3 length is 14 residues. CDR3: CASSQVKGTDTQYF. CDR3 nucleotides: TGCGCCAGCAGCCAAGTGAAGGGGACAGATACGCAGTATTTT.

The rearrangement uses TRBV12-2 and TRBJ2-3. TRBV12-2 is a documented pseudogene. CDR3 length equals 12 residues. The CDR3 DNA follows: TGTGCAAGTCGCCCCCCCGTGAACACGCAGTATTTT. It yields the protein CASRPPVNTQYF.

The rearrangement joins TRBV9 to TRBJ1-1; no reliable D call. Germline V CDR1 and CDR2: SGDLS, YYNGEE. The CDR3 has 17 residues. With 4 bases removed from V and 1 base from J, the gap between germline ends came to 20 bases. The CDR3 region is CASSPPWVVEWNTEAFF. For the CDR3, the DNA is TGTGCCAGCAGCCCCCCTTGGGTGGTGGAGTGGAACACTGAAGCTTTCTTT.

Here the CDR3 reads CASSPGRDRTNEKLFF. CDR3 sequence (DNA): TGTGCCAGCAGTCCGGGTCGGGACAGGACAAATGAAAAACTGTTTTTT. This rearrangement joins TRBV7-9 to TRBJ1-4; 8 bases align to TRBD1. The CDR3 extends over 16 amino acids. Germline trimming cut 6 bases from V and 5 bases from J; bases unmatched to any gene: 11. Germline-derived CDR1 and CDR2 are SEHNR and FQNEAQ (reference sequence).

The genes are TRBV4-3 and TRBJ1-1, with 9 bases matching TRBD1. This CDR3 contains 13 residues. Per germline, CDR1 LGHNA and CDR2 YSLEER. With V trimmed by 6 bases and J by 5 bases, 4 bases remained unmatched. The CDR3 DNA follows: TGCGCCAGCAGACAGGGGGCACGGACTGAAGCTTTCTTT. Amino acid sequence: CASRQGARTEAFF.

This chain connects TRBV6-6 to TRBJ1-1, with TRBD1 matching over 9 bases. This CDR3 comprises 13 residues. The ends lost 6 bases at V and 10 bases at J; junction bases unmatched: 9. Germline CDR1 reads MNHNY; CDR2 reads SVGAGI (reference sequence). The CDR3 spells CASSRGQGSGAFF. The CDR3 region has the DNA TGTGCCAGCAGCCGAGGACAGGGGAGCGGAGCTTTCTTT.

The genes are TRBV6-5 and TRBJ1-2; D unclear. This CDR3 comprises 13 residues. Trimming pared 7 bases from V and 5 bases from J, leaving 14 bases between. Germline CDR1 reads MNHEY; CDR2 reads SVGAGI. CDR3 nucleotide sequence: TGTGCCAGCACGAGCATCCTCGGGTATGGCTACACCTTC. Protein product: CASTSILGYGYTF.